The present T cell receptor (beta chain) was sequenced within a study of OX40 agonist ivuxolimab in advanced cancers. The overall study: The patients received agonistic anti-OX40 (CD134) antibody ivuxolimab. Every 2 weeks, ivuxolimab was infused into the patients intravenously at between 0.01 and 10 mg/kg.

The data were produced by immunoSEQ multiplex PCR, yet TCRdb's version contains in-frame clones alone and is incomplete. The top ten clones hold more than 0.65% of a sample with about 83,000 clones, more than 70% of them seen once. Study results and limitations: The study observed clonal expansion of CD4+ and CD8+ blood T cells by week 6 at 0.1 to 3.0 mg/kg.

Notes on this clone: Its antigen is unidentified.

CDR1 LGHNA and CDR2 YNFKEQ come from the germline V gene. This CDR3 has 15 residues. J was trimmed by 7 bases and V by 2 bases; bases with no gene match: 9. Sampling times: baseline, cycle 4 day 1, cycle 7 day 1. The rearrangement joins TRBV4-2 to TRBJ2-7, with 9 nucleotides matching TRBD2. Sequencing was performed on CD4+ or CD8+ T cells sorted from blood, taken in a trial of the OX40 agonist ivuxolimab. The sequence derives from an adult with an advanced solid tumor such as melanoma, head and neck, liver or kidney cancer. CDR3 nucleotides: TGTGCCAGCAGCCAAAGTCGGCGGGAGGGTCGGGAGCAGTACTTC. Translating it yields CASSQSRREGREQYF.